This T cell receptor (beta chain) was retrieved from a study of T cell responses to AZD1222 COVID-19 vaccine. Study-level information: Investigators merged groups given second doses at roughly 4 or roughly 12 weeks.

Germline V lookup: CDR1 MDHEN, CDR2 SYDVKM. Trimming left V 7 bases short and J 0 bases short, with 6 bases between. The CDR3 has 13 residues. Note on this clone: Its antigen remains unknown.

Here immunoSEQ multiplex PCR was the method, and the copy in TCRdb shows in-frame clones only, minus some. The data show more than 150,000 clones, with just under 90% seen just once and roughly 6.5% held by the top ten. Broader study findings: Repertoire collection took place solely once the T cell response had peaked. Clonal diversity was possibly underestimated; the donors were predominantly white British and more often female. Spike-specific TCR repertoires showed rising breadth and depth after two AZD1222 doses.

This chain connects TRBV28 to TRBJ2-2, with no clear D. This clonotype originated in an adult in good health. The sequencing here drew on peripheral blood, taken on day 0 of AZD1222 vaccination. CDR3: CASKPANTGELFF. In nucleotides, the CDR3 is TGTGCCAGCAAACCCGCGAACACCGGGGAGCTGTTTTTT.